The present TCR beta chain was sequenced within a study of control samples from healthy donors and cancer patients. Trimming cost V 6 bases and J 4 bases, with 9 bases left between them. This CDR3 has 12 amino acids. Germline V gene sequence: CDR1 MGHDK, CDR2 SYGVNS. Sequencing was performed with immunoSEQ multiplex PCR; in TCRdb, only in-frame clones are kept and a portion is missing. Among some 170,000 clones listed, approximately 94% were seen once. The table lists this clone with a count of one. Sequences were obtained from PBMCs. This clonotype was sampled from a man in his sixties with colorectal cancer. The chain carries TRBV25-1 and TRBJ1-2; D is unclear. CDR3 nucleotides: TGTGCCAGCAGGGAAGGTGGCTATGGCTACACCTTC. It yields the protein CASREGGYGYTF.